One and the same sample provided the 5 T cell receptor beta chains below, sequenced in a study of human T cells and chemical hapten exposure. Each CDR3 protein is one row after TCRdb ran MiXCR on the RACE reads. The table includes 100,000 to 150,000 distinct CDR3 sequences, approximately 15% detected once. Time point: pre-sensitization, week 0. Treatment of the sample: therapeutic diphenylcyclopropenone sensitization with weekly scalp DPC. The starting material was whole blood, obtained in connection with sensitization to the hapten diphenylcyclopropenone (DPC). The receptor set was obtained from a woman in her late teens or twenties with alopecia areata. Some clones in this sample may be carry-over from other donors' samples.

The V gene is TRBV18, the J gene TRBJ2-3; maybe TRBD2 (5 bases). Trimming stripped 5 bases from V and 5 bases from J, with 14 bases between. CDR1 is KGHSH and CDR2 is LQKENI in the germline V gene. CDR3 length: 14 residues. CDR3 coding DNA: TGTGCCAGCTCAAACCTACTAGTACAAGATACGCAGTATTTT. It is translated as CASSNLLVQDTQYF.

This clonotype was counted only a few times. The chain links TRBV7-9 to TRBJ2-3; D might be TRBD2 (6 bases). Trimming pared 5 bases from V and 3 bases from J, leaving 12 bases between. Germline V gene sequence: CDR1 SEHNR, CDR2 FQNEAQ (reference sequence). CDR3 length: 14 residues. The CDR3 spells CASSHAAGTDTQYF. In DNA form, the CDR3 reads TGTGCCAGCAGCCATGCCGCGGGAACAGATACGCAGTATTTT.

Ten or more counts support this clonotype. The chain combines TRBV7-2 with TRBJ1-4; D possibly corresponds to TRBD1 (5 bases). V was shortened by 2 bases and J by 6 bases, with 13 bases between the two germline ends. This CDR3 is built from 15 residues. Germline loops: CDR1 SGHTA, CDR2 FQGNSA. The CDR3 sequence: CASSLSGRWDEKLFF. The CDR3 DNA sequence: TGTGCCAGCAGCTTATCGGGACGGTGGGATGAAAAACTGTTTTTT.

This clonotype has just a few counts. This chain uses TRBV6-2 or TRBV6-3 with TRBJ2-2; TRBD1 is a possible D gene (5 bases). Germline V gene data show CDR1 as MNHEY and CDR2 as SVGEGT. The CDR3 consists of 13 residues. The V gene lost 4 bases and the J gene lost 6 bases, with 9 bases spanning the gap. The CDR3 sequence: CASSSPGSGELFF. As DNA, the CDR3 is TGTGCCAGCAGTTCCCCAGGGTCCGGGGAGCTGTTTTTT.

This clonotype was recorded at least ten times. The chain uses TRBV6-2 or TRBV6-3 and TRBJ1-1; no clear D gene. Trimming took 6 bases from V and 7 from J, leaving 15 bases between them. CDR1 and CDR2 from the germline V gene are MNHEY and SVGEGT. There are 13 residues in the CDR3. The CDR3: CASRARERSEAFF. The DNA of the CDR3 is TGTGCCAGCAGAGCGAGGGAGCGTAGTGAAGCTTTCTTT.